This TCR beta chain was observed in a study of blood T cell repertoires in COVID-19. Across the study: The United States, Italy and Spain were the sources of the acute and convalescent COVID-19 samples. Sources were T cells, B-cell-depleted T cells, or PBMCs; the material itself was cDNA or gDNA.

TCRdb's copy holds only in-frame clones and misses some; the assay was immunoSEQ multiplex PCR. The sample contains just over 95,000 clones, roughly nine tenths of which appear only once. The CDR3 sequence is 13 residues long. Germline values: CDR1 SGHAT, CDR2 FQNNGV. The V end was cut by 1 base, the J end by 6 bases, with 7 bases between. The TCR was taken from a man aged 50 or older with acute or convalescent COVID-19. The rearrangement uses TRBV11-2 and TRBJ1-5; no firm D call. Sequencing was performed on peripheral blood. CDR3 residues: CASSLGAGQPQHF. In DNA, the CDR3 is TGTGCCAGCAGCTTAGGGGCCGGTCAGCCCCAGCATTTT. Variable domain in full (rest from reference TRBV11-2 and TRBJ1-5): EAGVAQSPRYKIIEKRQSVAFWCNPISGHATLYWYQQILGQGPKLLIQFQNNGVVDDSQLPKDRFSAERLKGVDSTLKIQPAKLEDSAVYLCASSLGAGQPQHFGDGTRLSIL.